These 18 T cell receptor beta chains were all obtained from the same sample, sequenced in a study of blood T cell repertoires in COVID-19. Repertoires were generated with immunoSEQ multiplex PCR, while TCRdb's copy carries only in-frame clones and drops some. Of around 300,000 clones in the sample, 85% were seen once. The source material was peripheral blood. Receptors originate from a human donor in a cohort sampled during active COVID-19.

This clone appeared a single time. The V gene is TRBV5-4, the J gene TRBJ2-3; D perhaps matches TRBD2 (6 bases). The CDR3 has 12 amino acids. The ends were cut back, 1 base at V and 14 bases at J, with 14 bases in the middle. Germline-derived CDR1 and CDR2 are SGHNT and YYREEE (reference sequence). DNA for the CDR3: TGTGCCAGCAGCTTGTCTCAAGGGAGGCTGTATTTT. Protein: CASSLSQGRLYF.

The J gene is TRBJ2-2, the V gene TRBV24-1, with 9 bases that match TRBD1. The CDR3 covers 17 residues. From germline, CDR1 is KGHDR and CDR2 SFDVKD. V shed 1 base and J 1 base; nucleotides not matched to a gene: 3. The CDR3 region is CATSDFPGQGNTGELFF. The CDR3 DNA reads TGTGCCACCAGTGATTTCCCGGGACAGGGGAACACCGGGGAGCTGTTTTTT.

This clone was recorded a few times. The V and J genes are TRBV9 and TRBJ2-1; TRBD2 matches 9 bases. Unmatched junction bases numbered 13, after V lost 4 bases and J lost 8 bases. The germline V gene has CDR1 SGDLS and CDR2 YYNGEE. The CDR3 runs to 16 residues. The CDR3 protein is CASSLILAGLGDEQFF. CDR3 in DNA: TGTGCCAGCAGCCTCATTCTAGCGGGGCTCGGGGATGAGCAGTTCTTC.

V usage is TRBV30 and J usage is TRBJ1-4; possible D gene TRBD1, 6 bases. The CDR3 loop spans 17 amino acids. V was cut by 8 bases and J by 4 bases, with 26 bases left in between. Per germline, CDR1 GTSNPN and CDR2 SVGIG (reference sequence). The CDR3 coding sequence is TGTGCCCACACCAGGGGCAAGGACGTGGGGATTAATGAAAAACTGTTTTTT. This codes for CAHTRGKDVGINEKLFF.

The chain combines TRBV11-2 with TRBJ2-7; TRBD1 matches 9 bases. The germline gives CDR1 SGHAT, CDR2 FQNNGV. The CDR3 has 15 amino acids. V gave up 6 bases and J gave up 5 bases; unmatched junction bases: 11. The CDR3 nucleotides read TGTGCCAGCAGGCTGGTAACGGGACAGGGTCACGAGCAGTACTTC. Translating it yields CASRLVTGQGHEQYF.

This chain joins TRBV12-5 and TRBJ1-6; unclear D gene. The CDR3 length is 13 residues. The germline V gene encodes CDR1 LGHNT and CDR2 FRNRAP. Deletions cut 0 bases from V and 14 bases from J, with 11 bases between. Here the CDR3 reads CASGLVNSPALHF. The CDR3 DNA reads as TGTGCTAGTGGTTTGGTAAATTCTCCGGCCCTCCACTTT.

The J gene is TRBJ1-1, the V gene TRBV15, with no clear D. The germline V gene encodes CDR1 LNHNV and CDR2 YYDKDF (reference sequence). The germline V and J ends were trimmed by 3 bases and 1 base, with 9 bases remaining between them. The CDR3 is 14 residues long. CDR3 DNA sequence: TGTGCCACCAGCAGTGGCCCCTGGAACACTGAAGCTTTCTTT. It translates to CATSSGPWNTEAFF.

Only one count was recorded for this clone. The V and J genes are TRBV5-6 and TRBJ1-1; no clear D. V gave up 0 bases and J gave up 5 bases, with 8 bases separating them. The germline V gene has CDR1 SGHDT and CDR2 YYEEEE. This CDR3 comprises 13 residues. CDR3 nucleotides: TGTGCCAGCAGCTTGGAGGGAGGAACTGAAGCTTTCTTT. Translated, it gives CASSLEGGTEAFF.

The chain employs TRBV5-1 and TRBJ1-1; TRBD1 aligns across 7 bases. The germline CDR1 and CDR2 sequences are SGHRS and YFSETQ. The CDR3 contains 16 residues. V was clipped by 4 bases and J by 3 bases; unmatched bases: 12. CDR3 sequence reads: CASSQIGTEIYTEAFF. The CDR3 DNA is TGCGCCAGCAGCCAAATCGGGACAGAGATCTACACTGAAGCTTTCTTT.

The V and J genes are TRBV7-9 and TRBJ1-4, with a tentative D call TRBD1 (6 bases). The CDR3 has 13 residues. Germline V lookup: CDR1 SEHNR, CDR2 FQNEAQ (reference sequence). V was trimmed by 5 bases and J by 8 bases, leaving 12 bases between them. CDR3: CASSLRTDEKLFF. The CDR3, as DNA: TGTGCCAGCAGCCTTAGGACAGACGAAAAACTGTTTTTT. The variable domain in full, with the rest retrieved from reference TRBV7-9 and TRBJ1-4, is DTGVSQNPRHKITKRGQNVTFRCDPISEHNRLYWYRQTLGQGPEFLTYFQNEAQLEKSRLLSDRFSAERPKGSFSTLEIQRTEQGDSAMYLCASSLRTDEKLFFGSGTQLSVL.

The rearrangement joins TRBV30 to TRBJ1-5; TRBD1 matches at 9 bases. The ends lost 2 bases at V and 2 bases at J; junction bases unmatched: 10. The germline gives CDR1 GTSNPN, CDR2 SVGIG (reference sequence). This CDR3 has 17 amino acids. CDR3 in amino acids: CAWSSDRGSLGNQPQHF. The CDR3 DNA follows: TGTGCCTGGAGTTCGGACAGGGGTAGTTTGGGCAATCAGCCCCAGCATTTT. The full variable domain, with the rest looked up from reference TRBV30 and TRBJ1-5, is SQTIHQWPATLVQPVGSPLSLECTVEGTSNPNLYWYRQAAGRGLQLLFYSVGIGQISSEVPQNLSASRPQDRQFILSSKKLLLSDSGFYLCAWSSDRGSLGNQPQHFGDGTRLSIL.

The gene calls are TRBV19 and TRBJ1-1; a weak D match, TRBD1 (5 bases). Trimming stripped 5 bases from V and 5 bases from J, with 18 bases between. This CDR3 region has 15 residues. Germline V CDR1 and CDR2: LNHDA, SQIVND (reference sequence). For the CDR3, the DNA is TGTGCCAGTAGTGTGGGCCCGGGGAGGGGAACTGAAGCTTTCTTT. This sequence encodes CASSVGPGRGTEAFF.

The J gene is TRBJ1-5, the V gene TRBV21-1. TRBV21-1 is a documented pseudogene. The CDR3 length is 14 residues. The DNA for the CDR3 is TGTGCCAGCCGATTTCGGGGTTCGCCACAGCCCCAGCATTTT. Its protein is CASRFRGSPQPQHF.

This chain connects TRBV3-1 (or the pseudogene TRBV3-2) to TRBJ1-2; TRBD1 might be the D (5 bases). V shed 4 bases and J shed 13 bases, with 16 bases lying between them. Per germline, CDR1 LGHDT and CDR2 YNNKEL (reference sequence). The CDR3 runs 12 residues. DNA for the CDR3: TGTGCCAGCAGCCCCAGGGCGGGGCAAAGCACCTTC. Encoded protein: CASSPRAGQSTF.

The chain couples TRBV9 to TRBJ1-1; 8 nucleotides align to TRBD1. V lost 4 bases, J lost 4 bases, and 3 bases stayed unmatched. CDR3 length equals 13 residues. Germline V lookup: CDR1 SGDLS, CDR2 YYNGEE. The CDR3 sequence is CASSRDRGTEAFF. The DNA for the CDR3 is TGTGCCAGCAGCCGTGACAGGGGCACTGAAGCTTTCTTT.

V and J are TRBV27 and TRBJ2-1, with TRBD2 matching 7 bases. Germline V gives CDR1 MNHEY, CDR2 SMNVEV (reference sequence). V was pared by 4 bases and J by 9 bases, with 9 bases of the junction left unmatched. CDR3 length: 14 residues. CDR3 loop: CASSSQDGEGEQFF. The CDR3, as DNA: TGTGCCAGCAGTTCCCAGGACGGGGAGGGTGAGCAGTTCTTC.

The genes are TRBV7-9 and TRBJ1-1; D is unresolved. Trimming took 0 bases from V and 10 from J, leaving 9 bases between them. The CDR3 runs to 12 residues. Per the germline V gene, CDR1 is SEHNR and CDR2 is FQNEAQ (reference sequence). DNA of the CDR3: TGTGCCAGCAGCTTAGCGCAGTATGGAGCTTTCTTT. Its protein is CASSLAQYGAFF.

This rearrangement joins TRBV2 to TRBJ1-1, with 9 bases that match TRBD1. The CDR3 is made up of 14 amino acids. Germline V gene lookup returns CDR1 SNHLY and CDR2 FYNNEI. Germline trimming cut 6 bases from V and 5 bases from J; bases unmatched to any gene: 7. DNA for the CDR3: TGTGCCAGCAGGGTACAGGGGGCGGGGACTGAAGCTTTCTTT. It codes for CASRVQGAGTEAFF. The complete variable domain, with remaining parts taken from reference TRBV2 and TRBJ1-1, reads EPEVTQTPSHQVTQMGQEVILRCVPISNHLYFYWYRQILGQKVEFLVSFYNNEISEKSEIFDDQFSVERPDGSNFTLKIRSTKLEDSAMYFCASRVQGAGTEAFFGQGTRLTVV.